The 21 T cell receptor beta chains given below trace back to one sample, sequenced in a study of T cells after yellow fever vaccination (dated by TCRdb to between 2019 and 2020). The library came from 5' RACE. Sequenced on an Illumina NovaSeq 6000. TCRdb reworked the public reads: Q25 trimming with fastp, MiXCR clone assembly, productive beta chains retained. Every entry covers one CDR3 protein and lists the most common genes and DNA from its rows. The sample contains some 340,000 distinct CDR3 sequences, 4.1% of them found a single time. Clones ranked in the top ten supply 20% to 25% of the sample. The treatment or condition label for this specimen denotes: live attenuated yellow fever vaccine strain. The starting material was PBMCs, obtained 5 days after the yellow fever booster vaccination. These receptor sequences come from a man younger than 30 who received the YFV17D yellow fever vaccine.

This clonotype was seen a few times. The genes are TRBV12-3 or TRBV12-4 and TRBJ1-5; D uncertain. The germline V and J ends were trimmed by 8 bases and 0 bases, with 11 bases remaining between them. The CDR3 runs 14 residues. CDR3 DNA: TGTGCCAGCCATGCGGGTTATAGCAATCAGCCCCAGCATTTT. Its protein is CASHAGYSNQPQHF.

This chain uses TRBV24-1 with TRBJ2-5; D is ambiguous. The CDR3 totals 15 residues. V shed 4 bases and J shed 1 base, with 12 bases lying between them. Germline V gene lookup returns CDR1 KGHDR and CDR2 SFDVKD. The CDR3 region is CATSDPGTLQETQYF. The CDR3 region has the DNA TGTGCCACCAGTGACCCCGGTACCCTCCAAGAGACCCAGTACTTC.

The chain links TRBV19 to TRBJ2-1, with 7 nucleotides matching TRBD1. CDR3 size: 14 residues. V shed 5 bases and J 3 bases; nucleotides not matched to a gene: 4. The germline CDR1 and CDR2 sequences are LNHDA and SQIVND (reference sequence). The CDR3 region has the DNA TGTGCCAGTAGTGGGACAGCCGGCTACAATGAGCAGTTCTTC. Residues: CASSGTAGYNEQFF.

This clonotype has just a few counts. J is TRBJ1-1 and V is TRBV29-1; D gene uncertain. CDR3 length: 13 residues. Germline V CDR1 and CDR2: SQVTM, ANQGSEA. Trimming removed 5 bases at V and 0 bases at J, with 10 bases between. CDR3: CSVIPTVNTEAFF. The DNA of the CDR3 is TGCAGCGTTATACCGACGGTGAACACTGAAGCTTTCTTT.

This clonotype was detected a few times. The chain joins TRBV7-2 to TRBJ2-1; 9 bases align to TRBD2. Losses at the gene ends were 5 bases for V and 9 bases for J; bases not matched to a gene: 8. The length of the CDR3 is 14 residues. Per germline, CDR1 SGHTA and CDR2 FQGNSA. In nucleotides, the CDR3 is TGTGCCAGCAGCCTCGACAGGACTAGCGCTGAGCAGTTCTTC. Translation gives CASSLDRTSAEQFF. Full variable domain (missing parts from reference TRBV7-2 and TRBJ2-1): GAGVSQSPSNKVTEKGKDVELRCDPISGHTALYWYRQSLGQGLEFLIYFQGNSAPDKSGLPSDRFSAERTGGSVSTLTIQRTQQEDSAVYLCASSLDRTSAEQFFGPGTRLTVL.

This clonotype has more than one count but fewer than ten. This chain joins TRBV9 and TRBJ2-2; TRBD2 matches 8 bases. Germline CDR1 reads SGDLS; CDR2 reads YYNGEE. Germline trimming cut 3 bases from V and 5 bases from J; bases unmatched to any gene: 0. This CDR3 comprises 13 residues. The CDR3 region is CASSAGGTGELFF. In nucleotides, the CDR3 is TGTGCCAGCAGCGCGGGGGGGACCGGGGAGCTGTTTTTT. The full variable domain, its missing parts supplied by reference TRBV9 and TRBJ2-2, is DSGVTQTPKHLITATGQRVTLRCSPRSGDLSVYWYQQSLDQGLQFLIQYYNGEERAKGNILERFSAQQFPDLHSELNLSSLELGDSALYFCASSAGGTGELFFGEGSRLTVL.

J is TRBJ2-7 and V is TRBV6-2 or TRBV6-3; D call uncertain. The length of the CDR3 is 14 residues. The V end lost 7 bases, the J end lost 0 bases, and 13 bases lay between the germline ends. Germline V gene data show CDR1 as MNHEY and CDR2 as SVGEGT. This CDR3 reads CASKALSGSYEQYF. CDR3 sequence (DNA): TGTGCCAGCAAGGCCCTCTCCGGCTCCTACGAGCAGTACTTC.

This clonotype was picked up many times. This chain's CDR3 is CATADRPNQPQHF. DNA for the CDR3: TGTGCCACCGCGGACAGACCTAATCAGCCCCAGCATTTT. The chain recombines TRBV12-3 or TRBV12-4 with TRBJ1-5, with D perhaps TRBD1 (6 bases). This CDR3 comprises 13 residues. V gave up 10 bases and J gave up 4 bases, with 14 bases separating them.

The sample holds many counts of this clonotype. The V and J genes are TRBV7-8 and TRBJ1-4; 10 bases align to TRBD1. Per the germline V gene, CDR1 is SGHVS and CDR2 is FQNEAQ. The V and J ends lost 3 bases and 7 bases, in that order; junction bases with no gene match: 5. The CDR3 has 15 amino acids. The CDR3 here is CASSLLTGGVEKLFF. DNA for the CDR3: TGTGCCAGCAGCTTGTTGACAGGGGGCGTTGAAAAACTGTTTTTT.

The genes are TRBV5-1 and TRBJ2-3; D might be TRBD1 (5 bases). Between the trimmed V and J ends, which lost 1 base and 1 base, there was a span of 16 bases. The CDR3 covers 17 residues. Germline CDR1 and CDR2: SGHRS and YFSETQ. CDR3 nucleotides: TGCGCCAGCAGCTTGTCACTCGACAGTCGAGGCACAGATACGCAGTATTTT. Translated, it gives CASSLSLDSRGTDTQYF.

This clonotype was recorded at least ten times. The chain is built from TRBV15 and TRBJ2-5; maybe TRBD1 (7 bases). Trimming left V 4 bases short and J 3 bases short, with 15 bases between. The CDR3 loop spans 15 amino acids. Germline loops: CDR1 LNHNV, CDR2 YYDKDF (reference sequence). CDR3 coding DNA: TGTGCCACCAGCACAGGGGGGTGGCTGGAAGAGACCCAGTACTTC. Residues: CATSTGGWLEETQYF.

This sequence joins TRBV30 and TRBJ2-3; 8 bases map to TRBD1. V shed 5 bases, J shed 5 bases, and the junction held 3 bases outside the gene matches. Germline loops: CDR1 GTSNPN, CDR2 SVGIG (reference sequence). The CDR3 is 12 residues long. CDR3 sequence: CAWGQGVDTQYF. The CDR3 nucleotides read TGTGCCTGGGGACAGGGTGTAGATACGCAGTATTTT.

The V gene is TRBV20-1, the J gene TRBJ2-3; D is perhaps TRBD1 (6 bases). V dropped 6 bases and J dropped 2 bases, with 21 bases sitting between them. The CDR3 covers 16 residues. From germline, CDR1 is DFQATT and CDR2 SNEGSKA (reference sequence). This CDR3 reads CSAADRFRRSTDTQYF. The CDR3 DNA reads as TGCAGTGCCGCCGACAGGTTCCGGAGGTCCACAGATACGCAGTATTTT.

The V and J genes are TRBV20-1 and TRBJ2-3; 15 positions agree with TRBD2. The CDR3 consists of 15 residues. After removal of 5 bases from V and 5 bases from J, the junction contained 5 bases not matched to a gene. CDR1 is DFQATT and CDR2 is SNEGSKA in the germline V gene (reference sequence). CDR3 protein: CSAAGLAGGIDTQYF. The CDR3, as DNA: TGCAGTGCTGCGGGACTAGCGGGGGGTATAGATACGCAGTATTTT.

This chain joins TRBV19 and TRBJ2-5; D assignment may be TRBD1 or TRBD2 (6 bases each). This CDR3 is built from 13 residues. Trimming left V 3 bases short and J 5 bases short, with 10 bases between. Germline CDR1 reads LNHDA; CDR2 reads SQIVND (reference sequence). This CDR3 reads CASSIWGAETQYF. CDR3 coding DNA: TGTGCCAGTAGTATCTGGGGGGCTGAGACCCAGTACTTC.

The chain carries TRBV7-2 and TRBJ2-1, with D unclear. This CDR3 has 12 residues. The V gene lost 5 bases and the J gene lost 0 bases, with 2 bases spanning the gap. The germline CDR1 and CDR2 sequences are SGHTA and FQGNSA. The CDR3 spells CASSRSYNEQFF. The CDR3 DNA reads TGTGCCAGCAGCCGCTCCTACAATGAGCAGTTCTTC.

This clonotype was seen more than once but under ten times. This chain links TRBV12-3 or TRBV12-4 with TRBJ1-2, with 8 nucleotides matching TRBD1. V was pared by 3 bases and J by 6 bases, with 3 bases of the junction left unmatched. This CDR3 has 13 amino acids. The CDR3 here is CASSFPGGDGYTF. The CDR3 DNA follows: TGTGCCAGCAGTTTCCCAGGGGGCGATGGCTACACCTTC.

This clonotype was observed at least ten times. The chain's CDR3 is CASSPVDIAADLNTEAFF. The CDR3 nucleotides read TGTGCCAGCTCACCAGTAGACATTGCCGCCGATTTAAACACTGAAGCTTTCTTT. This chain links TRBV18 with TRBJ1-1; D gene uncertain. The ends were cut back, 2 bases at V and 2 bases at J, with 21 bases in the middle. There are 18 residues in the CDR3. Germline-derived CDR1 and CDR2 are KGHSH and LQKENI.

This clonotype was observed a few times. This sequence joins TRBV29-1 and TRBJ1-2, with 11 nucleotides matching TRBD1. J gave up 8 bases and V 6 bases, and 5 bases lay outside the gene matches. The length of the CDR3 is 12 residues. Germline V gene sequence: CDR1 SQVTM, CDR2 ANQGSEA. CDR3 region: CSVDRGLMGYTF. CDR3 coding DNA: TGCAGCGTGGACAGGGGGCTCATGGGCTACACCTTC.

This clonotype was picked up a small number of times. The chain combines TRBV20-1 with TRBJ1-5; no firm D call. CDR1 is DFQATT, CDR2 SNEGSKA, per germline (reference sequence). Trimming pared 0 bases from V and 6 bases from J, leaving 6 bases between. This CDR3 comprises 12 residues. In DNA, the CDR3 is TGCAGTGCTAGAGATGCGTCTCAGCCCCAGCATTTT. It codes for CSARDASQPQHF.

The CDR3 DNA is TGCGCCAGCAGCTTGCTGGGACAGGGAGGTGAGCAGTTCTTC. Translated: CASSLLGQGGEQFF. The rearrangement uses TRBV5-1 and TRBJ2-1; TRBD1 aligns across 9 bases. V lost 1 base, J lost 9 bases, and 5 bases stayed unmatched. Germline V gene lookup returns CDR1 SGHRS and CDR2 YFSETQ. The CDR3 runs to 14 residues.